One sample yielded the 27 T cell receptor beta chains listed below, sequenced in a study of blood T cells in healthy people across ages. Alongside a J-beta primer mix, a sample-barcoded 5' primer served in a second PCR lasting roughly 6 to 11 cycles. TCRdb ran MiXCR on the 5' RACE reads and lists one entry per CDR3 protein. This sample has hundreds of thousands of distinct CDR3 sequences, with 58% found just once. The sample comprised blood. These receptor sequences come from a man under 40 in good health.

This clonotype was detected a few times. This chain uses TRBV18 with TRBJ2-7; no firm D call. This CDR3 region has 13 residues. With 2 bases removed from V and 4 bases from J, the gap between germline ends came to 9 bases. CDR1 is KGHSH, CDR2 LQKENI, per germline. The CDR3 DNA sequence: TGTGCCAGCTCACCAGCGGCCTTGTACGAGCAGTACTTC. Protein product: CASSPAALYEQYF.

This chain connects TRBV10-3 to TRBJ2-1; D may correspond to TRBD1 or TRBD2 (6 bases each). The J call could be wrong; TRBJ2-7 is a better fit for the DNA end. The CDR3 covers 15 residues. Looked up from germline, CDR1 is ENHRY and CDR2 is SYGVKD. CDR3 sequence: CAISGGGGRTDEQYF. The CDR3 nucleotides read TGTGCCATCAGTGGAGGAGGGGGGAGGACGGACGAGCAGTACTTC.

This clonotype has just one count. This chain links TRBV3-1 with TRBJ2-1; a possible D gene is TRBD2 (5 bases). Trimming cost V 0 bases and J 6 bases, with 12 bases left between them. Germline V lookup: CDR1 LGHDT, CDR2 YNNKEL (reference sequence). The CDR3 has 15 residues. The CDR3 protein is CASSQDVARANEQFF. DNA for the CDR3: TGTGCCAGCAGCCAAGATGTTGCGAGGGCCAATGAGCAGTTCTTC.

The genes are TRBV5-1 and TRBJ2-1; TRBD1 or TRBD2 may be the D gene (6 bases each). Germline V gene data show CDR1 as SGHRS and CDR2 as YFSETQ. Trimming pared 4 bases from V and 9 bases from J, leaving 14 bases between. This CDR3 spans 13 amino acids. CDR3 coding DNA: TGCGCCAGCAGCCCGAAGGAGGGGGGTGAGCAGTTCTTC. Amino acid sequence: CASSPKEGGEQFF. Drawing the rest from reference TRBV5-1 and TRBJ2-1, the complete variable domain is KAGVTQTPRYLIKTRGQQVTLSCSPISGHRSVSWYQQTPGQGLQFLFEYFSETQRNKGNFPGRFSGRQFSNSRSEMNVSTLELGDSALYLCASSPKEGGEQFFGPGTRLTVL.

Note on this clonotype: A read error is possible here, since a much larger clone lies one base away. This chain links TRBV3-1 with TRBJ2-7, with 10 bases identical to TRBD1. The CDR3 has 13 amino acids. Germline V gene data show CDR1 as LGHDT and CDR2 as YNNKEL (reference sequence). CDR3 sequence (DNA): TGTGTCAGCAGCCGGACAGGGGGCTACGAGCAGTACTTC. This gives the protein CVSSRTGGYEQYF.

This sequence joins TRBV30 and TRBJ1-5; D not certain. The CDR3 contains 14 residues. Trimming pared 4 bases from V and 5 bases from J, leaving 15 bases between. Germline-derived CDR1 and CDR2 are GTSNPN and SVGIG (reference sequence). CDR3 in DNA: TGTGCCTGGACTACAGAGGGTGGGGATCAGCCCCAGCATTTT. As protein: CAWTTEGGDQPQHF.

The chain employs TRBV20-1 and TRBJ2-2; D gene unclear. Trimming removed 0 bases from V and 1 base from J, with 3 bases in between. Germline CDR1 is DFQATT and CDR2 is SNEGSKA (reference sequence). CDR3 length: 13 residues. The CDR3 DNA sequence: TGCAGTGCTAGAGACAAGAACACCGGGGAGCTGTTTTTT. Translated: CSARDKNTGELFF.

CDR3 region: CASSPRQISYEQYF. The DNA of the CDR3 is TGTGCCAGCAGTCCAAGACAGATTTCCTACGAGCAGTACTTC. V usage is TRBV27 and J usage is TRBJ2-7, with TRBD1 as a possible D gene (5 bases). The CDR3 consists of 14 residues. Germline V gene lookup returns CDR1 MNHEY and CDR2 SMNVEV (reference sequence). The V gene lost 5 bases and the J gene lost 1 base, with 12 bases spanning the gap.

The V gene is TRBV5-5, the J gene TRBJ2-5, with D possibly matching TRBD1 (6 bases). The CDR3 has 15 residues. Per germline, CDR1 SGHKS and CDR2 YYEKEE (reference sequence). V lost 4 bases and J 2 bases, leaving 15 bases between the germline ends. The CDR3 DNA follows: TGTGCCAGCAGCCCTCTGGGACACGTTCAAGAGACCCAGTACTTC. It is translated as CASSPLGHVQETQYF.

The chain uses TRBV3-1 and TRBJ1-2; D uncertain. CDR3 size: 14 residues. Germline V CDR1 and CDR2: LGHDT, YNNKEL (reference sequence). V was pared by 0 bases and J by 6 bases, with 11 bases between. CDR3 sequence (DNA): TGTGCCAGCAGCCAAGAGGTTAGGGCCCATGGCTACACCTTC. It encodes CASSQEVRAHGYTF.

This clonotype has just a few counts. One junction end disagrees with the germline gene, perhaps due to a read error. The chain recombines TRBV15 with TRBJ2-7; perhaps D is TRBD1 or TRBD2 (6 bases each). This CDR3 has 13 residues. Germline V lookup: CDR1 LNHNV, CDR2 YYDKDF (reference sequence). The CDR3: CATSKEGGYGQYF. Written as DNA, the CDR3 is TGTGCCACCAGCAAAGAGGGGGGATACGGGCAGTACTTC.

This clonotype occurred a few times. J is TRBJ1-2 and V is TRBV7-9; 7 bases fit TRBD1. This CDR3 is built from 15 residues. V lost 2 bases and J lost 2; bases outside the gene matches: 5. Germline V lookup: CDR1 SEHNR, CDR2 FQNEAQ (reference sequence). CDR3 residues: CASSLTTGDNYGYTF. The CDR3 DNA is TGTGCCAGCAGCTTAACCACAGGGGACAACTATGGCTACACCTTC. Drawing the rest from reference TRBV7-9 and TRBJ1-2, the complete variable domain is DTGVSQNPRHKITKRGQNVTFRCDPISEHNRLYWYRQTLGQGPEFLTYFQNEAQLEKSRLLSDRFSAERPKGSFSTLEIQRTEQGDSAMYLCASSLTTGDNYGYTFGSGTRLTVV.

The genes are TRBV7-2 and TRBJ2-1, with TRBD2 identical over 11 bases. The length of the CDR3 is 16 residues. J was trimmed by 6 bases and V by 3 bases; bases with no gene match: 7. Germline lookup yields CDR1 SGHTA and CDR2 FQGNSA. The CDR3: CASSFLAGGLRNEQFF. CDR3 nucleotide sequence: TGTGCCAGCAGCTTTTTAGCGGGAGGGCTTCGCAATGAGCAGTTCTTC.

The chain uses TRBV29-1 and TRBJ1-2; D is perhaps TRBD1 (6 bases). The CDR3 loop spans 14 amino acids. CDR1 and CDR2 (germline): SQVTM, ANQGSEA. The V end was cut by 4 bases, the J end by 4 bases, with 16 bases between. CDR3 coding DNA: TGCAGCGTTGCAACCGACAGGACCCTCTATGGCTACACCTTC. Its translation is CSVATDRTLYGYTF.

This chain joins TRBV5-5 and TRBJ1-3; D remains ambiguous. The germline V gene encodes CDR1 SGHKS and CDR2 YYEKEE (reference sequence). V was pared by 6 bases and J by 2 bases, with 15 bases between. The CDR3 is made up of 15 amino acids. The CDR3: CASTYRPGAGNTIYF. The CDR3 DNA is TGTGCCAGCACCTATCGGCCAGGCGCTGGAAACACCATATATTTT.

The CDR3 nucleotides read TGCAGTGCTCCAAGCGGGAGGAGTATCTACGAGCAGTACTTC. Residues: CSAPSGRSIYEQYF. The V and J genes are TRBV20-1 and TRBJ2-7; 9 bases align to TRBD2. Germline CDR1 and CDR2: DFQATT and SNEGSKA (reference sequence). The CDR3 totals 14 residues. Trimming at V came to 5 bases and at J to 3 bases, leaving 8 bases not matched to a gene.

The chain combines TRBV20-1 with TRBJ2-7, with 8 bases aligning to TRBD1. Trimming at V came to 6 bases and at J to 0 bases, leaving 13 bases not matched to a gene. The CDR3 loop spans 16 amino acids. The germline CDR1 and CDR2 sequences are DFQATT and SNEGSKA (reference sequence). Here the CDR3 DNA reads TGCAGTGCCGAAACAGCGACAGGGGCCATCTCCTACGAGCAGTACTTC. Protein sequence: CSAETATGAISYEQYF.

This clonotype was recorded only once. Written as DNA, the CDR3 is TGTGCCATCGGCCGGGAGGGCACTATGTTCTCACCCCTCCACTTT. Translated: CAIGREGTMFSPLHF. The chain employs TRBV10-3 and TRBJ1-6, with D uncertain. This CDR3 comprises 15 residues. The germline V and J ends were trimmed by 8 bases and 10 bases, with 21 bases remaining between them. Germline V gives CDR1 ENHRY, CDR2 SYGVKD.

The V gene is TRBV7-9, the J gene TRBJ1-1; D is ambiguous. Trimming left V 1 base short and J 2 bases short, with 11 bases between. This CDR3 comprises 15 residues. Germline loops: CDR1 SEHNR, CDR2 FQNEAQ (reference sequence). The CDR3 is CASSLVEGPNTEAFF. The DNA of the CDR3 is TGTGCCAGCAGCTTAGTCGAGGGCCCCAACACTGAAGCTTTCTTT.

J is TRBJ2-7 and V is TRBV20-1; D gene unclear. Germline CDR1 is DFQATT and CDR2 is SNEGSKA (reference sequence). V dropped 5 bases and J dropped 0 bases, with 8 bases sitting between them. CDR3 length equals 12 residues. The CDR3 bases are TGCAGTGCTTGGCGGAGCTCCTACGAGCAGTACTTC. It codes for CSAWRSSYEQYF.

A few counts support this clonotype. The chain joins TRBV20-1 to TRBJ2-7; the match to TRBD2 covers 7 bases. The CDR3 covers 13 residues. With V trimmed by 6 bases and J by 6 bases, 11 bases remained unmatched. Germline CDR1 DFQATT, CDR2 SNEGSKA (reference sequence). The CDR3 DNA reads as TGCAGTGCCTCGGGACTACTAATCACCGAGCAGTACTTC. Translation gives CSASGLLITEQYF.

In this sample, this clonotype turned up a few times. The genes are TRBV28 and TRBJ2-1; 8 bases are a match to TRBD2. J gave up 7 bases and V 7 bases, and 15 bases lay outside the gene matches. Germline CDR1 reads MDHEN; CDR2 reads SYDVKM. The CDR3 is 16 residues long. CDR3: CASTLGGGGRTNEQFF. The CDR3 DNA reads TGTGCCAGCACCCTAGGGGGTGGCGGGAGGACAAATGAGCAGTTCTTC.

The V call is TRBV10-2, the J call TRBJ2-7, with 10 bases identical to TRBD2. CDR1 is WSHSY, CDR2 SAAADI, per germline. The CDR3 is made up of 14 amino acids. Germline trimming cut 3 bases from V and 2 bases from J; bases unmatched to any gene: 1. CDR3 in DNA: TGCGCCAGCAGTGACACTAGCGGGGCCTACGAGCAGTACTTC. Amino acid sequence: CASSDTSGAYEQYF.

The sample holds a few counts of this clonotype. V gene TRBV4-2 combines with J gene TRBJ2-7; D call uncertain. The length of the CDR3 is 15 residues. Germline CDR1 reads LGHNA; CDR2 reads YNFKEQ. V was pared by 0 bases and J by 3 bases, with 12 bases between. The CDR3 bases are TGTGCCAGCAGCCAAGAGCCCGGAAACTACTACGAGCAGTACTTC. This codes for CASSQEPGNYYEQYF.

This rearrangement joins TRBV5-4 to TRBJ2-5, with D perhaps TRBD2 (7 bases). Germline CDR1 and CDR2: SGHNT and YYREEE (reference sequence). This CDR3 has 16 residues. V was clipped by 4 bases and J by 11 bases, with 27 bases between them. For the CDR3, the DNA is TGTGCCAGCAGCAACCTTCGACAGGCCTGGGGGGGAGAGCAGTACTTC. The encoded protein is CASSNLRQAWGGEQYF. Looking up the rest from reference TRBV5-4 and TRBJ2-5 gives the full variable domain: ETGVTQSPTHLIKTRGQQVTLRCSSQSGHNTVSWYQQALGQGPQFIFQYYREEENGRGNFPPRFSGLQFPNYSSELNVNALELDDSALYLCASSNLRQAWGGEQYFGPGTRLLVL.

The V call is TRBV4-2, the J call TRBJ2-1, with 9 bases matching TRBD2. Germline V gene sequence: CDR1 LGHNA, CDR2 YNFKEQ. The CDR3 runs 16 residues. The J segment lost 8 bases and the V segment lost 0 bases, leaving 8 bases of the junction unmatched. The CDR3 DNA follows: TGTGCCAGCAGCCAAGATAGGGTAGCGGGGGCACATGAGCAGTTCTTC. It specifies CASSQDRVAGAHEQFF.

A remark on this clonotype: A read error may explain this, as a much larger clone is one base away. The chain couples TRBV6-2 or TRBV6-3 to TRBJ2-7, with D uncertain. The germline V gene has CDR1 MNHEY and CDR2 SVGEGT. CDR3 size: 12 residues. The CDR3 reads CAGSYLNYEQYF. CDR3 sequence (DNA): TGTGCCGGCAGTTACCTGAACTACGAGCAGTACTTC.